This T cell receptor beta chain was sequenced in a study of cytomegalovirus exposure and HLA in healthy donors. The germline gives CDR1 SGHNT, CDR2 YYREEE (reference sequence). The CDR3 loop spans 13 amino acids. Trimming stripped 2 bases from V and 1 base from J, with 6 bases between. Study observations and caveats: Cytomegalovirus-associated TCR beta chains were listed, numbering 150 to 200. In a later analysis, TCR beta V- and J-gene trimming showed a link to a missense DCLRE1C variant.

Comments on this clone: Antigen: not known.

60 Vbeta and 13 Jbeta primers were used in PCR. This table comes from immunoSEQ multiplex PCR, and its TCRdb copy is limited to in-frame clones, with some not included. The sample has under 150,000 clones, roughly three quarters seen once. Sequenced input: PBMCs. The receptor was isolated from a female donor in good health and CMV-seronegative. This chain joins TRBV5-4 and TRBJ1-1; D unresolved. CDR3 in DNA: TGTGCCAGCAGCTTCTACGGGAACACTGAAGCTTTCTTT. As protein: CASSFYGNTEAFF.